The 24 T cell receptor beta chains below come from one sample, sequenced in a study of cytomegalovirus exposure and HLA in healthy donors. The PCR was carried out with 60 Vbeta primers and 13 Jbeta primers. Sequencing was performed with immunoSEQ multiplex PCR; in TCRdb, only in-frame clones are kept and a portion is missing. This table has 150,000 to 200,000 clones, over 70% appearing once. Sequenced: PBMCs. These receptors originate from a woman in her late teens or twenties in good health and CMV-seropositive.

This chain uses TRBV11-2 with TRBJ1-6, with 8 nucleotides matching TRBD1. Looked up from germline, CDR1 is SGHAT and CDR2 is FQNNGV. This CDR3 has 17 amino acids. The J segment lost 0 bases and the V segment lost 5 bases, leaving 6 bases of the junction unmatched. CDR3 DNA sequence: TGTGCCAGCAGCGTGGACAGGGAACTCTCCTATAATTCACCCCTCCACTTT. Translation gives CASSVDRELSYNSPLHF. The full variable domain, with the rest looked up from reference TRBV11-2 and TRBJ1-6, is EAGVAQSPRYKIIEKRQSVAFWCNPISGHATLYWYQQILGQGPKLLIQFQNNGVVDDSQLPKDRFSAERLKGVDSTLKIQPAKLEDSAVYLCASSVDRELSYNSPLHFGNGTRLTVT.

This chain joins TRBV5-4 and TRBJ2-5, with 8 bases aligning to TRBD1. Germline V gives CDR1 SGHNT, CDR2 YYREEE (reference sequence). The CDR3 consists of 16 residues. V lost 0 bases to trimming and J lost 2 bases; unmatched junction nucleotides: 6. In DNA, the CDR3 is TGTGCCAGCAGCTTGGTCGACTGGACAGGGCAAGAGACCCAGTACTTC. It yields the protein CASSLVDWTGQETQYF.

The V and J genes are TRBV28 and TRBJ2-3, with D tentatively TRBD2 (5 bases). Trimming took 1 base from V and 2 from J, leaving 10 bases between them. The CDR3 loop spans 15 amino acids. CDR1 is MDHEN and CDR2 is SYDVKM in the germline V gene. The CDR3 DNA follows: TGTGCCAGCAGTTTATCGGCTAGCCCCACAGATACGCAGTATTTT. Encoded protein: CASSLSASPTDTQYF.

This clone turned up a few times. The V gene is TRBV27, the J gene TRBJ1-2, with a tentative D call TRBD1 (6 bases). From germline, CDR1 is MNHEY and CDR2 SMNVEV (reference sequence). V shed 6 bases and J shed 1 base, with 18 bases lying between them. The CDR3 covers 16 residues. The CDR3 DNA sequence: TGTGCCAGCAGCTCTAGACAGGTCCCCCTTAACTATGGCTACACCTTC. It codes for CASSSRQVPLNYGYTF.

The V gene is TRBV29-1, the J gene TRBJ1-2; D not resolved. CDR1 is SQVTM and CDR2 is ANQGSEA in the germline V gene. The CDR3 has 13 amino acids. V shed 0 bases and J shed 4 bases, with 9 bases lying between them. The CDR3 bases are TGCAGCGTTGAAGAGAGGAAAGCCTATGGCTACACCTTC. As protein: CSVEERKAYGYTF.

This clone was found a few times. Other DNA variants within this sample encode the same CDR3. This chain links TRBV30 with TRBJ1-2, with a weak D call TRBD1 (5 bases). The V end was cut by 0 bases, the J end by 4 bases, with 9 bases between. This CDR3 has 13 amino acids. In germline, CDR1 is GTSNPN, CDR2 SVGIG (reference sequence). CDR3 nucleotide sequence: TGTGCCTGGAGTGTAAGGGGCGCCTATGGCTACACCTTC. Its protein is CAWSVRGAYGYTF.

The V call is TRBV11-2, the J call TRBJ2-2, with D possibly being TRBD1 (7 bases). This CDR3 region has 18 residues. Deletions cut 2 bases from V and 1 base from J, with 17 bases between. Germline assignment: CDR1 SGHAT and CDR2 FQNNGV. In DNA, the CDR3 is TGTGCCAGCAGCTTATGGGACAGCGGGTTCGGGAACACCGGGGAGCTGTTTTTT. Translation gives CASSLWDSGFGNTGELFF. Full variable domain (missing parts from reference TRBV11-2 and TRBJ2-2): EAGVAQSPRYKIIEKRQSVAFWCNPISGHATLYWYQQILGQGPKLLIQFQNNGVVDDSQLPKDRFSAERLKGVDSTLKIQPAKLEDSAVYLCASSLWDSGFGNTGELFFGEGSRLTVL.

The chain employs TRBV19 and TRBJ2-7; 13 nucleotides align to TRBD2. This CDR3 has 16 residues. V shed 4 bases and J 4 bases; nucleotides not matched to a gene: 7. The germline gives CDR1 LNHDA, CDR2 SQIVND (reference sequence). The CDR3 DNA follows: TGTGCCAGTAGTAATGGACTAGCGGGGGAGAGATACGAGCAGTACTTC. Protein sequence: CASSNGLAGERYEQYF.

V usage is TRBV29-1 and J usage is TRBJ2-5; 8 bases are a match to TRBD1. V shed 4 bases and J 4 bases; nucleotides not matched to a gene: 5. This CDR3 contains 13 residues. Germline loops: CDR1 SQVTM, CDR2 ANQGSEA. CDR3 nucleotide sequence: TGCAGCGTTGGGACAGGGAAGAGAGAGACCCAGTACTTC. Translating gives CSVGTGKRETQYF.

The chain carries TRBV7-8 and TRBJ2-3; 10 bases map to TRBD2. Germline loops: CDR1 SGHVS, CDR2 FQNEAQ. After removal of 10 bases from V and 6 bases from J, the junction contained 13 bases not matched to a gene. The CDR3 contains 15 residues. Written as DNA, the CDR3 is TGTGCCACACGGCGGCTAGCGGGGGCCTTGGATACGCAGTATTTT. As protein: CATRRLAGALDTQYF.

This clone has only one observation. This rearrangement joins TRBV7-2 to TRBJ1-1; D may be TRBD1 (5 bases). Germline-derived CDR1 and CDR2 are SGHTA and FQGNSA. This CDR3 has 17 residues. Trimming pared 4 bases from V and 1 base from J, leaving 19 bases between. CDR3 DNA sequence: TGTGCCAGCAGCTCGCTTTCCGGGGGAGGGAGGAACACTGAAGCTTTCTTT. It translates to CASSSLSGGGRNTEAFF.

This clone has only a few counts. This chain connects TRBV7-6 to TRBJ1-1; D is ambiguous. The V gene lost 7 bases and the J gene lost 0 bases, with 15 bases spanning the gap. Germline V gene data show CDR1 as SGHVS and CDR2 as FNYEAQ. The CDR3 covers 15 residues. The CDR3 here is CASTSGGLMNTEAFF. DNA of the CDR3: TGTGCCAGCACCTCTGGCGGGCTGATGAACACTGAAGCTTTCTTT. The whole variable domain, remainder taken from reference TRBV7-6 and TRBJ1-1, is GAGVSQSPRYKVTKRGQDVALRCDPISGHVSLYWYRQALGQGPEFLTYFNYEAQQDKSGLPNDRFSAERPEGSISTLTIQRTEQRDSAMYRCASTSGGLMNTEAFFGQGTRLTVV.

The chain joins TRBV7-7 to TRBJ2-5; 10 nucleotides align to TRBD1. J gave up 5 bases and V 1 base, and 7 bases lay outside the gene matches. CDR3 length equals 16 residues. Germline V gene lookup returns CDR1 SSHAT and CDR2 FNYEAQ (reference sequence). The CDR3 sequence is CASSLDWTGGSETQYF. In DNA form, the CDR3 reads TGTGCCAGCAGCTTAGACTGGACAGGGGGGTCGGAGACCCAGTACTTC. Based on the CDR3 plus reference TRBV7-7 and TRBJ2-5, the full variable domain is GAGVSQSPRYKVTKRGQDVTLRCDPISSHATLYWYQQALGQGPEFLTYFNYEAQPDKSGLPSDRFSAERPEGSISTLTIQRTEQRDSAMYRCASSLDWTGGSETQYFGPGTRLLVL.

V gene TRBV7-8 combines with J gene TRBJ2-5; 7 positions agree with TRBD1. CDR3 length: 14 residues. Germline-derived CDR1 and CDR2 are SGHVS and FQNEAQ. J lost 1 base, V lost 2 bases, and 1 base had no gene match. The chain's CDR3 is CASSLHRGQETQYF. The CDR3 nucleotides read TGTGCCAGCAGCTTACACAGGGGCCAAGAGACCCAGTACTTC.

The chain links TRBV5-1 to TRBJ2-5, with D possibly TRBD1 on 6 matching bases. V gave up 5 bases and J gave up 4 bases, with 18 bases separating them. This CDR3 has 15 amino acids. From germline, CDR1 is SGHRS and CDR2 YFSETQ. The CDR3 reads CASRKEAGTRETQYF. In nucleotides, the CDR3 is TGCGCCAGCAGGAAAGAAGCCGGGACACGAGAGACCCAGTACTTC. The full variable domain, with the rest looked up from reference TRBV5-1 and TRBJ2-5, is KAGVTQTPRYLIKTRGQQVTLSCSPISGHRSVSWYQQTPGQGLQFLFEYFSETQRNKGNFPGRFSGRQFSNSRSEMNVSTLELGDSALYLCASRKEAGTRETQYFGPGTRLLVL.

The chain uses TRBV13 and TRBJ2-6, with a possible D match to TRBD2 (6 bases). Trimming took 0 bases from V and 2 from J, leaving 11 bases between them. Germline CDR1 and CDR2: PRHDT and FYEKMQ (reference sequence). This CDR3 is built from 17 residues. The CDR3 DNA follows: TGTGCCAGCAGCTTAGGATTAGGGAGGCCTGGGGCCAACGTCCTGACTTTC. Its translation: CASSLGLGRPGANVLTF.

The chain is built from TRBV28 and TRBJ1-2, with 8 bases lining up with TRBD1. V was pared by 7 bases and J by 7 bases, with 8 bases of the junction left unmatched. Germline CDR1 MDHEN, CDR2 SYDVKM. This CDR3 has 13 amino acids. CDR3: CASIGQGTAGYTF. Here the CDR3 DNA reads TGTGCCAGCATCGGACAGGGAACAGCTGGCTACACCTTC.

The chain uses TRBV10-2 and TRBJ1-6, with a possible D match to TRBD1 (5 bases). The germline V gene encodes CDR1 WSHSY and CDR2 SAAADI. V was cut by 3 bases and J by 10 bases, with 16 bases left in between. The CDR3 extends over 15 amino acids. CDR3 nucleotide sequence: TGCGCCAGCAGTGATCTGGGCAGGGAGGCCTCACCCCTCCACTTT. Amino acids: CASSDLGREASPLHF.

The chain is built from TRBV7-9 and TRBJ2-3; D not certain. From germline, CDR1 is SEHNR and CDR2 FQNEAQ (reference sequence). The V and J ends lost 5 bases and 10 bases respectively, with 16 bases between them. The CDR3 length is 13 residues. CDR3 loop: CASSPILAPAQYF. The CDR3 DNA sequence: TGTGCCAGCAGCCCCATATTGGCCCCAGCGCAGTATTTT.

This clone was found once. This CDR3 reads CASSLEPGIGNTIYF. CDR3 bases: TGCGCCAGCAGCTTGGAGCCAGGGATTGGAAACACCATATATTTT. The rearrangement uses TRBV5-1 and TRBJ1-3; the D gene is possibly TRBD1 (5 bases). This CDR3 contains 15 residues. V was trimmed by 0 bases and J by 3 bases, leaving 10 bases between them. Germline-derived CDR1 and CDR2 are SGHRS and YFSETQ.

The V call is TRBV11-2, the J call TRBJ1-2; D unresolved. V was cut by 2 bases and J by 3 bases, with 13 bases left in between. CDR1 and CDR2 (germline): SGHAT, FQNNGV. The CDR3 runs 15 residues. CDR3 protein: CASSLSGTSYYGYTF. The CDR3 nucleotides read TGTGCCAGCAGCTTAAGTGGCACCTCCTACTATGGCTACACCTTC.

This chain connects TRBV27 to TRBJ2-5, with a tentative D call TRBD1 (6 bases). The J call is in doubt because the DNA end fits TRBJ2-7 better. CDR3 length: 15 amino acids. From germline, CDR1 is MNHEY and CDR2 SMNVEV (reference sequence). CDR3 DNA: TGTGCCATCCCCTCCCGAAGGACAGTCTCCTACGAGCAGTACTTC. Encoded protein: CAIPSRRTVSYEQYF.

The gene calls are TRBV6-1 and TRBJ1-1; 10 bases line up with TRBD1. CDR1 and CDR2 (germline): MNHNS, SASEGT. V dropped 5 bases and J dropped 3; count of bases not matched to a gene: 6. The CDR3 length is 15 residues. In DNA, the CDR3 is TGTGCCAGCAGTCTAGGACAGGGGGTTTACACTGAAGCTTTCTTT. Its protein is CASSLGQGVYTEAFF.

This rearrangement joins TRBV5-4 to TRBJ1-1; maybe TRBD1 (5 bases). V lost 0 bases, J lost 1 base, and 7 bases lay in between. CDR3 length: 14 residues. Germline-derived CDR1 and CDR2 are SGHNT and YYREEE (reference sequence). DNA of the CDR3: TGTGCCAGCAGCTTGGATCAGGGGAACACTGAAGCTTTCTTT. Amino acids: CASSLDQGNTEAFF.